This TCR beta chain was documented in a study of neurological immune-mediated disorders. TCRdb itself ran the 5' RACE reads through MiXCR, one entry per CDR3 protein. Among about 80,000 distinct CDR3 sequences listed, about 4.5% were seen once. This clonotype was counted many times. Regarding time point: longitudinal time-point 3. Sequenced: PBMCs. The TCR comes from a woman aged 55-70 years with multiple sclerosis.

The CDR3 nucleotides are TGTGCCAGCAGCAGGGCAGGGGACCCCTCGCGCGAGCAGTACTTC. Residues: CASSRAGDPSREQYF. The chain uses TRBV7-9 and TRBJ2-7; D perhaps matches TRBD1 (6 bases). In germline, CDR1 is SEHNR, CDR2 FQNEAQ (reference sequence). The CDR3 covers 15 residues. Trimming took 5 bases from V and 6 from J, leaving 20 bases between them.